The 29 T cell receptor beta chains reported below all come from one sample, sequenced in a study of shared clonotypes between healthy human individuals. Only CD45RO-negative cells positively selected for CCR7 counted as naive CD8 cells, so terminally differentiated effector memory CD45RA+ cells were excluded. Repertoires were generated with immunoSEQ multiplex PCR, while TCRdb's copy carries only in-frame clones and drops some. The table includes about 2 million clones, about 95% detected once. The sample consisted of naive CD8+ T cells sorted from blood. The receptors were gathered from a young man in good health.

As DNA, the CDR3 is TGCGCCAGCAGCTGGACGCCAGCGACTTACGAGAACACTGAAGCTTTCTTT. Protein sequence: CASSWTPATYENTEAFF. This rearrangement joins TRBV5-1 to TRBJ1-1; D unresolved. The CDR3 is made up of 17 amino acids. V lost 3 bases, J lost 1 base, and 19 bases lay in between. Germline CDR1 is SGHRS and CDR2 is YFSETQ.

CDR3 amino acids: CASSLHRSGGTDTQYF. The CDR3 coding sequence is TGTGCCAGCAGCTTACACAGGTCTGGAGGTACAGATACGCAGTATTTT. The chain couples TRBV7-9 to TRBJ2-3; TRBD1 or TRBD2 may be the D gene (5 bases each). In germline, CDR1 is SEHNR, CDR2 FQNEAQ (reference sequence). V lost 2 bases to trimming and J lost 3 bases, with 15 bases between them. This CDR3 region has 16 residues.

The V call is TRBV27, the J call TRBJ2-1, with D uncertain. This CDR3 has 14 residues. Trimming cost V 0 bases and J 9 bases, with 12 bases left between them. Germline V gene sequence: CDR1 MNHEY, CDR2 SMNVEV (reference sequence). The CDR3 region has the DNA TGTGCCAGCAGTTTATCCGGCCCGCACGGTGAGCAGTTCTTC. This gives the protein CASSLSGPHGEQFF.

The V call is TRBV5-1, the J call TRBJ1-1; 7 nucleotides align to TRBD1. The CDR3 runs to 14 residues. The germline CDR1 and CDR2 sequences are SGHRS and YFSETQ. Trimming cost V 4 bases and J 1 base; bases outside gene matches: 4. The CDR3 DNA reads TGCGCCAGCAGCGGCCGGGACAGGAACACTGAAGCTTTCTTT. Its protein is CASSGRDRNTEAFF.

This clone was counted a single time. The chain recombines TRBV14 with TRBJ2-7; unclear D gene. Trimming took 5 bases from V and 3 from J, leaving 11 bases between them. Germline V CDR1 and CDR2: SGHDN, FVKESK. This CDR3 is built from 13 residues. This CDR3 is CASSDTAFYEQYF. The CDR3 DNA reads as TGTGCCAGCAGCGACACAGCCTTCTACGAGCAGTACTTC.

The chain recombines TRBV2 with TRBJ2-3, with D tentatively TRBD1 (6 bases). Germline lookup yields CDR1 SNHLY and CDR2 FYNNEI. This CDR3 has 16 amino acids. Trimming took off 4 bases at V and 0 bases at J, with 14 bases between the two ends. The CDR3 DNA sequence: TGTGCCAGCAGTGTTGGGACACTCGGCAGCACAGATACGCAGTATTTT. The encoded protein is CASSVGTLGSTDTQYF.

The CDR3 spells CASSLGGPQGHNGYTF. The CDR3 DNA is TGTGCCAGCAGCTTGGGGGGACCACAGGGTCATAACGGCTACACCTTC. The rearrangement uses TRBV5-6 and TRBJ1-2; possibly TRBD1 for D (6 bases). From germline, CDR1 is SGHDT and CDR2 YYEEEE. V was clipped by 0 bases and J by 8 bases, with 20 bases between them. The CDR3 is made up of 16 amino acids.

The V call is TRBV2, the J call TRBJ2-5; D gene ambiguous. There are 15 residues in the CDR3. The V gene's germline CDR1 is SNHLY and CDR2 FYNNEI. Between the trimmed V and J ends, which lost 1 base and 2 bases, there was a span of 11 bases. The CDR3 nucleotides are TGTGCCAGCAGTGAAGTTGGAACGGTGCAAGAGACCCAGTACTTC. Amino acids: CASSEVGTVQETQYF.

Concerning this clone: Other nucleotide sequences in the sample specify the same CDR3. V and J are TRBV6-1 and TRBJ1-5; D gene uncertain. In germline, CDR1 is MNHNS, CDR2 SASEGT. V was cut by 3 bases and J by 0 bases, with 9 bases left in between. This CDR3 has 15 residues. Written as DNA, the CDR3 is TGTGCCAGCAGTGAGGGCCGGTATAGCAATCAGCCCCAGCATTTT. Amino acid sequence: CASSEGRYSNQPQHF.

The gene calls are TRBV5-6 and TRBJ2-2; D remains unclear. Trimming took 0 bases from V and 3 from J, leaving 3 bases between them. The CDR3 runs to 13 residues. The germline CDR1 and CDR2 sequences are SGHDT and YYEEEE. The CDR3 DNA sequence: TGTGCCAGCAGCTTGGGTTACACCGGGGAGCTGTTTTTT. It codes for CASSLGYTGELFF.

For this clone: Other DNA sequences within the sample encode an identical CDR3. V is TRBV6-5 and J is TRBJ2-5; no reliable D call. CDR3 length equals 12 residues. V lost 0 bases and J lost 4, with 3 bases in between. Germline V lookup: CDR1 MNHEY, CDR2 SVGAGI. The CDR3 loop is CASSYSLETQYF. CDR3 nucleotide sequence: TGTGCCAGCAGTTACTCTTTAGAGACCCAGTACTTC.

This chain joins TRBV5-1 and TRBJ2-3; 9 bases align to TRBD2. The germline gives CDR1 SGHRS, CDR2 YFSETQ. This CDR3 spans 15 amino acids. Trimming cost V 6 bases and J 5 bases; bases outside gene matches: 10. The CDR3 reads CASKESTSGLDTQYF. CDR3 DNA: TGCGCCAGCAAGGAATCGACTAGCGGTTTAGATACGCAGTATTTT.

V gene TRBV29-1 combines with J gene TRBJ1-2; D is uncertain. CDR3 size: 16 residues. Per the germline V gene, CDR1 is SQVTM and CDR2 is ANQGSEA. V was trimmed by 7 bases and J by 2 bases, leaving 23 bases between them. CDR3 DNA: TGCAGCGCCGACACGTTTTCCGGACGGGAAAACTATGGCTACACCTTC. Translation gives CSADTFSGRENYGYTF.

The V gene is TRBV30, the J gene TRBJ2-7; 11 bases map to TRBD2. This CDR3 is 14 amino acids long. The germline CDR1 and CDR2 sequences are GTSNPN and SVGIG (reference sequence). V shed 4 bases, J shed 3 bases, and the junction held 5 bases outside the gene matches. CDR3 protein: CAWTLAGDNYEQYF. The CDR3 nucleotides are TGTGCCTGGACACTAGCGGGGGACAACTACGAGCAGTACTTC.

V and J are TRBV28 and TRBJ1-5; D is unclear. V lost 3 bases, J lost 1 base, and 7 bases lay in between. The CDR3 length is 14 residues. The germline CDR1 and CDR2 sequences are MDHEN and SYDVKM. The DNA for the CDR3 is TGTGCCAGCAGTTTCGCGGGAAGCAATCAGCCCCAGCATTTT. It translates to CASSFAGSNQPQHF.

This CDR3 is CASSEDPGTTYEQYF. CDR3 coding DNA: TGTGCCAGCAGTGAAGACCCAGGGACTACCTACGAGCAGTACTTC. The chain uses TRBV2 and TRBJ2-7; 7 nucleotides match TRBD2. With 1 base clipped from V and 2 bases from J, the junction kept 5 bases outside the gene matches. Germline V gene lookup returns CDR1 SNHLY and CDR2 FYNNEI. The CDR3 is 15 residues long.

The chain carries TRBV27 and TRBJ2-2; no clear D. CDR3 length equals 14 residues. The V gene's germline CDR1 is MNHEY and CDR2 SMNVEV (reference sequence). V was trimmed by 4 bases and J by 2 bases, leaving 8 bases between them. The DNA of the CDR3 is TGTGCCAGCAGTTCGTTCTTTAACACCGGGGAGCTGTTTTTT. Translated: CASSSFFNTGELFF.

The CDR3 nucleotides are TGTGCCAGCAGCTTACCCCCTTTGGGCACAGATACGCAGTATTTT. This codes for CASSLPPLGTDTQYF. The chain carries TRBV7-2 and TRBJ2-3; D is unresolved. V was trimmed by 2 bases and J by 1 base, leaving 10 bases between them. This CDR3 is built from 15 residues. Germline assignment: CDR1 SGHTA and CDR2 FQGNSA.

The gene calls are TRBV5-6 and TRBJ2-7, with D perhaps matching TRBD2 (6 bases). Germline V gene sequence: CDR1 SGHDT, CDR2 YYEEEE. Deletions cut 4 bases from V and 2 bases from J, with 22 bases between. The CDR3 spans 17 residues. CDR3: CASSLFLTGGAPYEQYF. The CDR3 DNA reads as TGTGCCAGCAGCCTCTTCCTGACCGGCGGGGCCCCCTACGAGCAGTACTTC.

The chain carries TRBV6-5 and TRBJ2-5; 9 bases agree with TRBD2. V shed 4 bases, J shed 1 base, and the junction held 4 bases outside the gene matches. The germline CDR1 and CDR2 sequences are MNHEY and SVGAGI. The length of the CDR3 is 15 residues. CDR3: CASSLLAGTQETQYF. The CDR3 DNA reads TGTGCCAGCAGTTTGCTAGCGGGGACCCAAGAGACCCAGTACTTC.

V and J are TRBV9 and TRBJ2-5; D not resolved. CDR1 is SGDLS, CDR2 YYNGEE, per germline. Trimming cost V 3 bases and J 5 bases, with 14 bases left between them. The CDR3 totals 14 residues. CDR3 DNA: TGTGCCAGCAGCGAAAGGTCCGGACGGGAGACCCAGTACTTC. It translates to CASSERSGRETQYF.

This clone occurred once. The CDR3 loop reads CATRDNRDTYEQYF. CDR3 DNA: TGTGCCACGCGAGATAACAGGGATACCTACGAGCAGTACTTC. V is TRBV19 and J is TRBJ2-7; maybe TRBD1 (6 bases). The CDR3 is 14 residues long. CDR1 and CDR2 from the germline V gene are LNHDA and SQIVND (reference sequence). V was cut by 10 bases and J by 2 bases, with 18 bases left in between.

This chain uses TRBV11-2 with TRBJ2-5; tentatively, D is TRBD2 (5 bases). This CDR3 comprises 15 residues. The germline V and J ends were trimmed by 5 bases and 2 bases, with 15 bases remaining between them. Germline loops: CDR1 SGHAT, CDR2 FQNNGV. The CDR3 loop is CASSLRAGRQETQYF. Here the CDR3 DNA reads TGTGCCAGCAGCCTAAGGGCGGGCAGACAAGAGACCCAGTACTTC.

About this clone itself: Other DNA sequences in the sample encode the same CDR3. This chain links TRBV9 with TRBJ2-1, with D maybe TRBD2 (6 bases). CDR3 length: 16 residues. Germline V gives CDR1 SGDLS, CDR2 YYNGEE. The V end was cut by 0 bases, the J end by 7 bases, with 17 bases between. CDR3 coding DNA: TGTGCCAGCAGCGTAGAACGGGGAGGTGGCTATAATGAGCAGTTCTTC. Translated: CASSVERGGGYNEQFF.

This clone was found once. The chain carries TRBV4-3 and TRBJ2-4; D possibly matches TRBD1 or TRBD2 (5 bases each). Trimming pared 3 bases from V and 1 base from J, leaving 10 bases between. From germline, CDR1 is LGHNA and CDR2 YSLEER. The CDR3 contains 15 residues. CDR3 protein: CASSQGTPAKNIQYF. The CDR3, as DNA: TGCGCCAGCAGCCAGGGGACCCCGGCCAAAAACATTCAGTACTTC.

The chain links TRBV7-3 to TRBJ1-5, with 8 nucleotides matching TRBD1. Germline-derived CDR1 and CDR2 are SGHTA and FQGTGA. Unmatched junction bases numbered 7, after V lost 5 bases and J lost 4 bases. This CDR3 comprises 15 residues. In nucleotides, the CDR3 is TGTGCCAGCAGCCACGGACAGGGCGCAAATCAGCCCCAGCATTTT. The encoded protein is CASSHGQGANQPQHF.

The chain is built from TRBV4-3 and TRBJ1-2; 11 positions match TRBD1. The CDR3 length is 15 residues. The V gene's germline CDR1 is LGHNA and CDR2 YSLEER. V lost 4 bases to trimming and J lost 5 bases; unmatched junction nucleotides: 6. The CDR3 loop reads CASSPRTGGAYGYTF. In DNA, the CDR3 is TGCGCCAGCAGCCCACGGACAGGGGGCGCGTATGGCTACACCTTC.

The chain is built from TRBV6-1 and TRBJ2-5; no clear D gene. Germline CDR1 and CDR2: MNHNS and SASEGT. V was trimmed by 1 base and J by 4 bases, leaving 10 bases between them. The CDR3 loop spans 14 amino acids. The CDR3 reads CASSEGPFGETQYF. For the CDR3, the DNA is TGTGCCAGCAGTGAAGGACCCTTCGGAGAGACCCAGTACTTC.

The chain couples TRBV27 to TRBJ2-7, with TRBD2 matching over 10 bases. The CDR3 spans 14 residues. The V segment lost 5 bases and the J segment 3 bases; nucleotides outside the gene matches: 4. The germline V gene has CDR1 MNHEY and CDR2 SMNVEV (reference sequence). The CDR3 loop is CASSASGSIYEQYF. The CDR3, as DNA: TGTGCCAGCAGTGCTAGCGGGAGTATCTACGAGCAGTACTTC.